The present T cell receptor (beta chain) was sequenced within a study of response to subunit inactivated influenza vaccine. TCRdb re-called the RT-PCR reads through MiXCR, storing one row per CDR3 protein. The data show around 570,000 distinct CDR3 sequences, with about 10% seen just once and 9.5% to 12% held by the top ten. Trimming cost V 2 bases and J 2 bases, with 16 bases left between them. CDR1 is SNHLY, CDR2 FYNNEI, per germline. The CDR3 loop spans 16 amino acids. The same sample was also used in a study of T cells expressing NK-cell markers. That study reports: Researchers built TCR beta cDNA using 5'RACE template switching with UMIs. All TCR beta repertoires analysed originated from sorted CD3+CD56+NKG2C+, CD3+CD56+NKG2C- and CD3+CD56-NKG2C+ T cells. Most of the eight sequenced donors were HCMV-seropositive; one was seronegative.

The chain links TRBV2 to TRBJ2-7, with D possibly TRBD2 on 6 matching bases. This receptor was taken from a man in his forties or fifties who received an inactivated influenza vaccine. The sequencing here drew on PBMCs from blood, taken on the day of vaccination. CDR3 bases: TGTGCCAGCAGTGAAATGGGCGGGACTCAACCCTACGAGCAGTACTTC. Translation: CASSEMGGTQPYEQYF.